A single sample gave rise to the 17 T cell receptor beta chains below, sequenced in a study of breast tumors, draining lymph nodes, adjacent tissues. Via MiXCR, TCRdb re-called the multiplex PCR reads, giving one row per CDR3 protein. The table has about 200,000 distinct CDR3 sequences, less than 40% seen once; the top ten hold about 3.3%. Axillary draining lymph nodes of breast cancer patients supplied the node samples. The sample taken for sequencing was axillary lymph node tissue. Receptors were obtained from a female donor with breast cancer. Some clones in this sample may be carry-over from other donors' samples.

J is TRBJ2-1 and V is TRBV7-6; 8 bases fit TRBD2. This CDR3 contains 14 residues. Germline loops: CDR1 SGHVS, CDR2 FNYEAQ. J was trimmed by 10 bases and V by 5 bases; bases with no gene match: 10. The CDR3 here is CASSLNPGLEEQFF. Written as DNA, the CDR3 is TGTGCCAGCAGCCTAAACCCGGGACTAGAGGAGCAGTTCTTC.

The sample holds a few counts of this clonotype. The CDR3 DNA follows: TGTGCCAGCAGTGATTCAGGGTTTTATCAGCCCCAGCATTTT. Translated, it gives CASSDSGFYQPQHF. The chain uses TRBV6-1 and TRBJ1-5; possibly TRBD1 for D (5 bases). CDR1 and CDR2 from the germline V gene are MNHNS and SASEGT. The length of the CDR3 is 14 residues. V dropped 3 bases and J dropped 5 bases, with 11 bases sitting between them.

This clonotype was counted at least ten times. The chain carries TRBV5-6 and TRBJ2-1; D uncertain. With 7 bases removed from V and 2 bases from J, the gap between germline ends came to 4 bases. The V gene's germline CDR1 is SGHDT and CDR2 YYEEEE. The CDR3 consists of 11 residues. In nucleotides, the CDR3 is TGTGCCAGCGTCACCTACAATGAGCAGTTCTTC. Translation gives CASVTYNEQFF.

There are many counts of this clonotype. The chain carries TRBV11-1 and TRBJ2-3; D possibly corresponds to TRBD2 (6 bases). The CDR3 spans 16 residues. From germline, CDR1 is SGHAT and CDR2 FQDESV (reference sequence). V was cut by 5 bases and J by 0 bases, with 15 bases left in between. The CDR3 here is CASSPQGLFSTDTQYF. CDR3 nucleotides: TGTGCCAGCAGCCCCCAGGGACTCTTTAGCACAGATACGCAGTATTTT.

V is TRBV7-2 and J is TRBJ2-3; TRBD2 matches at 9 bases. Germline values: CDR1 SGHTA, CDR2 FQGNSA. The CDR3 is 15 residues long. V was pared by 6 bases and J by 8 bases, with 12 bases of the junction left unmatched. In DNA, the CDR3 is TGTGCCAGCAGTTACTCGGGAGCGGGGGGTGGTACGCAGTATTTT. Translated: CASSYSGAGGGTQYF.

The V call is TRBV13, the J call TRBJ2-5, with TRBD2 identical over 12 bases. Trimming took 6 bases from V and 9 from J; bases not matched to a gene: 14. This CDR3 spans 16 amino acids. The germline CDR1 and CDR2 sequences are PRHDT and FYEKMQ (reference sequence). The CDR3 is CASSSTSGGVIMSQYF. CDR3 in DNA: TGTGCCAGCAGTTCGACTAGCGGGGGCGTCATCATGTCCCAGTACTTC. Together with reference TRBV13 and TRBJ2-5, the CDR3 gives the full variable domain: AAGVIQSPRHLIKEKRETATLKCYPIPRHDTVYWYQQGPGQDPQFLISFYEKMQSDKGSIPDRFSAQQFSDYHSELNMSSLELGDSALYFCASSSTSGGVIMSQYFGPGTRLLVL.

This clonotype has a handful of counts. A much larger clonotype is one base distant, so this may be a read error. The V gene is TRBV6-5, the J gene TRBJ1-5, with D possibly TRBD1 on 6 matching bases. The CDR3 is 16 amino acids. Between the trimmed V and J ends, which lost 5 bases and 2 bases, there was a span of 16 bases. Germline lookup yields CDR1 MNHEY and CDR2 SVGAGI. CDR3 in amino acids: CASSHSGGQGNQPQHF. The DNA of the CDR3 is TGTGCCAGCAGTCACAGCGGGGGGCAGGGCAATCAGCCCCAGCATTTT.

This clonotype was recorded many times. The gene calls are TRBV19 and TRBJ2-3; D uncertain. The CDR3 consists of 14 residues. Trimming took 0 bases from V and 2 from J, leaving 6 bases between them. The germline V gene has CDR1 LNHDA and CDR2 SQIVND (reference sequence). The CDR3 coding sequence is TGTGCCAGTAGTATAGATTGGCTCACAGATACGCAGTATTTT. Amino acid sequence: CASSIDWLTDTQYF.

This clonotype has ten or more counts. V usage is TRBV5-6 and J usage is TRBJ2-1; the match to TRBD1 covers 9 bases. V gave up 3 bases and J gave up 3 bases; unmatched junction bases: 4. The length of the CDR3 is 15 residues. The V gene's germline CDR1 is SGHDT and CDR2 YYEEEE. CDR3 region: CASSYRDRVYNEQFF. The CDR3 bases are TGTGCCAGCAGCTACCGGGACAGGGTCTACAATGAGCAGTTCTTC.

This clonotype appeared many times. The J gene is TRBJ2-2, the V gene TRBV6-4; D is unclear. In germline, CDR1 is MRHNA, CDR2 SNTAGT. This CDR3 is built from 14 residues. The V end lost 4 bases, the J end lost 2 bases, and 8 bases lay between the germline ends. The chain's CDR3 is CASSAQINTGELFF. The CDR3 coding sequence is TGTGCCAGCAGTGCCCAAATAAACACCGGGGAGCTGTTTTTT.

This chain links TRBV5-1 with TRBJ2-2; possibly TRBD2 for D (6 bases). Per the germline V gene, CDR1 is SGHRS and CDR2 is YFSETQ. The CDR3 runs to 14 residues. V lost 4 bases, J lost 5 bases, and 12 bases lay in between. In nucleotides, the CDR3 is TGCGCCAGCAGCCCTCTGGCGGGAACCGGGGAGCTGTTTTTT. Translated, it gives CASSPLAGTGELFF.

The rearrangement joins TRBV6-5 to TRBJ1-2; 7 positions match TRBD1. CDR1 and CDR2 (germline): MNHEY, SVGAGI. Unmatched junction bases numbered 8, after V lost 6 bases and J lost 7 bases. CDR3 length equals 13 residues. CDR3 in amino acids: CASSRGTEGGYTF. Written as DNA, the CDR3 is TGTGCCAGCAGCCGCGGGACAGAGGGTGGCTACACCTTC.

This clonotype was found many times. The V call is TRBV7-2, the J call TRBJ2-7, with D unclear. The CDR3 contains 15 residues. Germline CDR1 reads SGHTA; CDR2 reads FQGNSA. Trimming stripped 3 bases from V and 3 bases from J, with 15 bases between. Written as DNA, the CDR3 is TGTGCCAGCAGCTTGCAGACTCTAACTTACTACGAGCAGTACTTC. Residues: CASSLQTLTYYEQYF.

This clonotype has at least ten counts. The chain uses TRBV11-2 and TRBJ2-1, with D possibly TRBD1 on 5 matching bases. The V gene lost 5 bases and the J gene lost 6 bases, with 14 bases spanning the gap. Germline lookup yields CDR1 SGHAT and CDR2 FQNNGV. CDR3 length: 14 residues. CDR3 nucleotides: TGTGCCAGCAGCCTTCTTAGACAGACCAATGAGCAGTTCTTC. This translates into CASSLLRQTNEQFF.

This clonotype was seen repeatedly, ten times or more. The V gene is TRBV11-3, the J gene TRBJ2-1; either TRBD1 or TRBD2 may supply D (5 bases each). This CDR3 region has 12 residues. The V gene's germline CDR1 is SGHNT and CDR2 YENEEA. V dropped 6 bases and J dropped 8 bases, with 11 bases sitting between them. For the CDR3, the DNA is TGTGCCAGCAGTCCGGGACGGGATGAGCAGTTCTTC. As protein: CASSPGRDEQFF.

This clonotype was observed at least ten times. The chain links TRBV30 to TRBJ2-7; 9 positions match TRBD2. Germline lookup yields CDR1 GTSNPN and CDR2 SVGIG (reference sequence). J was trimmed by 5 bases and V by 3 bases; bases with no gene match: 11. CDR3 length: 15 amino acids. The CDR3 bases are TGTGCCTGGAGGCCCCTCCCGGGACTAGCCCACGAGCAGTACTTC. Protein: CAWRPLPGLAHEQYF.

This clonotype was seen ten or more times. This chain links TRBV2 with TRBJ1-3; weak D call: TRBD1 (5 bases). Trimming cost V 6 bases and J 3 bases, with 6 bases left between them. CDR3 length equals 12 residues. Germline CDR1 is SNHLY and CDR2 is FYNNEI. As DNA, the CDR3 is TGTGCCAGCAGGGACATTGGAAACACCATATATTTT. Its protein product is CASRDIGNTIYF.